This T cell receptor (beta chain) is from a study of T cells after yellow fever vaccination. Study results and caveats: Within FACS-sorted repertoires, abundant clonotypes contaminating from the bulk population could be present. Reappearing after the booster were most of the clones from primary vaccination (less than 98% CD4, 70% to 90% CD8).

TCRdb passed the 5' RACE reads through MiXCR, listing each CDR3 protein once. The sample gives about 340,000 distinct CDR3 sequences, around 13% of which show up once; 2.5% to 3.5% is in the top ten. The CDR3 runs to 16 residues. V gave up 3 bases and J gave up 0 bases, with 12 bases separating them. CDR1 and CDR2 (germline): SGHDT, YYEEEE. This clonotype was observed many times. Its target is unknown. The sequence was obtained from a man younger than 35 who received the YFV17D yellow fever vaccine. The source was CD4+ T cells sorted from PBMCs, collected 15 days after the yellow fever booster vaccination. The rearrangement links TRBV5-6 to TRBJ2-2, with D possibly TRBD1 on 5 matching bases. The CDR3, as DNA: TGTGCCAGCAGCTCCTACAGGCTCGCGAACACCGGGGAGCTGTTTTTT. Translated, it gives CASSSYRLANTGELFF.